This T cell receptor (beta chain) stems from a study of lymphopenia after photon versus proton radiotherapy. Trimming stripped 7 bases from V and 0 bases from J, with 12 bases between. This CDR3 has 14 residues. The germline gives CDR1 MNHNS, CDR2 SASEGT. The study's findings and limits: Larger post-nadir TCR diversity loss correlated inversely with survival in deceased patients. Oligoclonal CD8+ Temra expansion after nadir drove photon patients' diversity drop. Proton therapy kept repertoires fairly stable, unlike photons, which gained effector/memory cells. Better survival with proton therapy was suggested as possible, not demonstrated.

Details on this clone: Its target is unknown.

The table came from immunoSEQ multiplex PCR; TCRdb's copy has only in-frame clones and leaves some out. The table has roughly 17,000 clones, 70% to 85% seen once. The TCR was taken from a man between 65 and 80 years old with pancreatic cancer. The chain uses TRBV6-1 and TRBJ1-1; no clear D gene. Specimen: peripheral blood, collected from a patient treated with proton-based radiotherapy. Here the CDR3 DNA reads TGTGCCAGCATGCTACACCACATGAACACTGAAGCTTTCTTT. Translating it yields CASMLHHMNTEAFF.